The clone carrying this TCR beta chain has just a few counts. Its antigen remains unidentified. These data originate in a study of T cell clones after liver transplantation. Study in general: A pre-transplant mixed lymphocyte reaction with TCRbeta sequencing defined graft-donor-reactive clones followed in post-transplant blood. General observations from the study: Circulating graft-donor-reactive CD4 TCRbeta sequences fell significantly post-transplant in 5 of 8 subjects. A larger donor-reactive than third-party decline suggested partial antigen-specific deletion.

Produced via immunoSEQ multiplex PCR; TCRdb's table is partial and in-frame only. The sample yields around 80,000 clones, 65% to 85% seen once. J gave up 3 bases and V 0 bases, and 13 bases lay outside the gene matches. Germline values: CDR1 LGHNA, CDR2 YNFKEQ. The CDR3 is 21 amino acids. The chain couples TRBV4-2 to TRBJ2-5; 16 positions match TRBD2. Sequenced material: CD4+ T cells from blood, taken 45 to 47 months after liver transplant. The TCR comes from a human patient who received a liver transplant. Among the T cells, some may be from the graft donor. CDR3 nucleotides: TGTGCCAGCAGCCAAGATGTCGGGACTAGCGGGAGGGTGGGCTGGAAAGAGACCCAGTACTTC. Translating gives CASSQDVGTSGRVGWKETQYF.